Listed below are T cell receptor beta chains from one sample, sequenced in a study of early T cells in non-severe SARS-CoV-2 infection. TCRdb analysed the 5' RACE reads with MiXCR anew, one entry per CDR3 protein. The sample lists 60,000 to 65,000 distinct CDR3 sequences; 8.5% to 9.5% were seen once. Sequenced material: whole blood. These receptors were collected from an adult who was a healthcare worker with PCR-confirmed SARS-CoV-2 infection or an uninfected control (not recorded which). Both conserved end residues are part of each CDR3. The D gene is left open where the match is weak. For some rows the clone size is stated as once, few or many, or as a class when expanded; others skip it.

V gene: TRBV15
D gene: .
clone size: few
CDR3 length: 14
J gene: TRBJ2-3
CDR3 protein: CATSREWKSDTQYF
CDR3 DNA: TGTGCCACCAGCAGAGAGTGGAAGAGCGATACGCAGTATTTT

V gene: TRBV5-4
D gene: TRBD1
clone size: .
CDR3 length: 16
J gene: TRBJ2-2
CDR3 protein: CASSLSTGVNTGELFF
CDR3 DNA: TGTGCCAGCAGCCTCTCGACAGGGGTGAACACCGGGGAGCTGTTTTTT

V gene: TRBV3-1
D gene: .
clone size: .
CDR3 length: 16
J gene: TRBJ2-2
CDR3 protein: CASSKRQGRGTGELFF
CDR3 DNA: TGTGCCAGCAGCAAACGACAGGGGAGGGGCACCGGGGAGCTGTTTTTT

V gene: TRBV3-1
D gene: TRBD2
clone size: many
CDR3 length: 16
J gene: TRBJ2-5
CDR3 protein: CASSQLAGGGQETQYF
CDR3 DNA: TGTGCCAGCAGCCAACTGGCGGGGGGCGGTCAAGAGACCCAGTACTTC

V gene: TRBV5-6
D gene: .
clone size: few
CDR3 length: 18
J gene: TRBJ1-4
CDR3 protein: CASSLALGAITTNEKLFF
CDR3 DNA: TGTGCCAGCAGCTTGGCTCTCGGAGCAATTACAACTAATGAAAAACTGTTTTTT

V gene: TRBV5-1
D gene: .
clone size: few
CDR3 length: 15
J gene: TRBJ2-3
CDR3 protein: CASSLDGKSTDTQYF
CDR3 DNA: TGCGCCAGCAGCTTGGACGGTAAATCGACAGATACGCAGTATTTT

V gene: TRBV7-9
D gene: TRBD1
clone size: .
CDR3 length: 14
J gene: TRBJ1-6
CDR3 protein: CASSQGQGNSPLHF
CDR3 DNA: TGTGCCAGCAGCCAGGGACAGGGAAATTCACCCCTCCACTTT

V gene: TRBV7-2
D gene: .
clone size: few
CDR3 length: 14
J gene: TRBJ1-3
CDR3 protein: CASSFRASGNTIYF
CDR3 DNA: TGTGCCAGCAGCTTCAGGGCCTCTGGAAACACCATATATTTT

V gene: TRBV5-1
D gene: .
clone size: many
CDR3 length: 14
J gene: TRBJ1-2
CDR3 protein: CASSPGGLTYGYTF
CDR3 DNA: TGCGCCAGCAGCCCGGGAGGACTGACCTATGGCTACACCTTC

V gene: TRBV11-2
D gene: TRBD1
clone size: .
CDR3 length: 14
J gene: TRBJ1-3
CDR3 protein: CASSDRGHGNTIYF
CDR3 DNA: TGTGCCAGCAGCGACAGGGGGCACGGAAACACCATATATTTT

V gene: TRBV5-4
D gene: .
clone size: many
CDR3 length: 16
J gene: TRBJ2-3
CDR3 protein: CASSQAGQAGTDTQYF
CDR3 DNA: TGTGCCAGCAGCCAGGCTGGACAAGCGGGCACAGATACGCAGTATTTT

V gene: TRBV7-2
D gene: .
clone size: many
CDR3 length: 12
J gene: TRBJ1-2
CDR3 protein: CASSLMQGGYTF
CDR3 DNA: TGTGCCAGCAGCTTAATGCAGGGGGGCTACACCTTC

V gene: TRBV18
D gene: TRBD1
clone size: .
CDR3 length: 14
J gene: TRBJ1-4
CDR3 protein: CASSPGTGAEKLFF
CDR3 DNA: TGTGCCAGCTCACCGGGGACAGGGGCGGAAAAACTGTTTTTT

V gene: TRBV11-2
D gene: .
clone size: many
CDR3 length: 15
J gene: TRBJ1-6
CDR3 protein: CASSLHRDGNSPLHF
CDR3 DNA: TGTGCCAGCAGCTTACACAGGGACGGGAATTCACCCCTCCACTTT

V gene: TRBV7-9
D gene: .
clone size: .
CDR3 length: 14
J gene: TRBJ1-1
CDR3 protein: CASSEGVSNTEAFF
CDR3 DNA: TGTGCCAGCAGCGAGGGGGTATCGAACACTGAAGCTTTCTTT

V gene: TRBV18
D gene: TRBD1
clone size: few
CDR3 length: 16
J gene: TRBJ1-6
CDR3 protein: CASSLLDRVGNSPLHF
CDR3 DNA: TGTGCCAGCTCACTACTAGACAGGGTTGGCAATTCACCCCTCCACTTT